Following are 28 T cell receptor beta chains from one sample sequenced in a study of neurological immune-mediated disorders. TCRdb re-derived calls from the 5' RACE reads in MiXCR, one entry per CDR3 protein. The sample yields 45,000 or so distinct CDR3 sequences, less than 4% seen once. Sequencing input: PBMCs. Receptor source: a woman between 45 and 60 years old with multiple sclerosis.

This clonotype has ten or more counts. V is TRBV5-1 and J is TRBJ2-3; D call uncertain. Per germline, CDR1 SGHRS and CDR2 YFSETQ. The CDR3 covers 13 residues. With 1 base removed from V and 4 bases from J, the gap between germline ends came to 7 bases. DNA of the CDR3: TGCGCCAGCAGCTTGACCCCCTCAGATACGCAGTATTTT. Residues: CASSLTPSDTQYF.

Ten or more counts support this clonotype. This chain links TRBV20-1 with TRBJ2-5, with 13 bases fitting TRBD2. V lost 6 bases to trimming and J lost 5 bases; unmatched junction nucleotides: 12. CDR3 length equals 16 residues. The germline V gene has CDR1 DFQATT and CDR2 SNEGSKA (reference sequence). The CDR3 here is CSATGLAGKGEETQYF. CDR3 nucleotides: TGCAGTGCCACGGGACTAGCGGGAAAGGGAGAGGAGACCCAGTACTTC.

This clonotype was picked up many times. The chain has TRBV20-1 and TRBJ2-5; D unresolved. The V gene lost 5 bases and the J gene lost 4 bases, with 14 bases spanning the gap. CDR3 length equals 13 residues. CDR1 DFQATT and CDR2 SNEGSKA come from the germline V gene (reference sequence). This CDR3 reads CSAQRGLVETQYF. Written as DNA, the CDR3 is TGCAGTGCTCAGAGAGGTTTAGTAGAGACCCAGTACTTC.

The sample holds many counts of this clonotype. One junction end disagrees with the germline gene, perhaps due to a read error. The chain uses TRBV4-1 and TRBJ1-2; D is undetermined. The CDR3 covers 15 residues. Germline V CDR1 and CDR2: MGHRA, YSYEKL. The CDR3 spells CASTQILTPRYGYTF. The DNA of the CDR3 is TGCGCCAGCACCCAAATTCTAACGCCGCGCTATGGCTACACCTTC.

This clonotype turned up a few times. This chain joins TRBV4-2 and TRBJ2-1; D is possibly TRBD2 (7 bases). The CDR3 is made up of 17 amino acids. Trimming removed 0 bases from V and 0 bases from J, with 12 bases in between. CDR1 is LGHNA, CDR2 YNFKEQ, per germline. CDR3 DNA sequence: TGTGCCAGCAGCCAAGAAGGAGGGGGGGTCTCCTACAATGAGCAGTTCTTC. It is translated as CASSQEGGGVSYNEQFF.

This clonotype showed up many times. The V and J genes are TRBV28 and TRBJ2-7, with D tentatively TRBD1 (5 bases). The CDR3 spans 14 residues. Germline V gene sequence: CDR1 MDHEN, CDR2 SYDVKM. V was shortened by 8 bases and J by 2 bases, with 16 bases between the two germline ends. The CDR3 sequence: CASQVTQAPYEQYF. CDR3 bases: TGTGCCAGCCAGGTGACACAGGCGCCCTACGAGCAGTACTTC.

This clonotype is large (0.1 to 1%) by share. CDR3 sequence reads: CALGGQPSYEQYF. The CDR3 nucleotides are TGTGCCTTAGGGGGACAGCCCTCCTACGAGCAGTACTTC. The chain links TRBV28 to TRBJ2-7; 7 bases line up with TRBD1. V shed 11 bases and J 0 bases; nucleotides not matched to a gene: 7. The germline V gene encodes CDR1 MDHEN and CDR2 SYDVKM. This CDR3 has 13 residues. Looking up the rest from reference TRBV28 and TRBJ2-7 gives the full variable domain: DVKVTQSSRYLVKRTGEKVFLECVQDMDHENMFWYRQDPGLGLRLIYFSYDVKMKEKGDIPEGYSVSREKKERFSLILESASTNQTSMYLCALGGQPSYEQYFGPGTRLTVT.

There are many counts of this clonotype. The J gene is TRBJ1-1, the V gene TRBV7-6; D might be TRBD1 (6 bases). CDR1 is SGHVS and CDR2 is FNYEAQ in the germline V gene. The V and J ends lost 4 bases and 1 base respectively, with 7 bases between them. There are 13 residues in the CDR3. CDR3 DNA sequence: TGTGCCAGCAGCTGGGACACGAACACTGAAGCTTTCTTT. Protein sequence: CASSWDTNTEAFF.

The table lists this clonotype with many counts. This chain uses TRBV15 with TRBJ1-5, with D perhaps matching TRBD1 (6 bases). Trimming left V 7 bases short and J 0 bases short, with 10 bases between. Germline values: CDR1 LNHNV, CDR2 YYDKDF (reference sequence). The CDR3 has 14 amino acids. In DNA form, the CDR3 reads TGTGCCACCAAGGGGGGCTATAGCAATCAGCCCCAGCATTTT. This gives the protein CATKGGYSNQPQHF.

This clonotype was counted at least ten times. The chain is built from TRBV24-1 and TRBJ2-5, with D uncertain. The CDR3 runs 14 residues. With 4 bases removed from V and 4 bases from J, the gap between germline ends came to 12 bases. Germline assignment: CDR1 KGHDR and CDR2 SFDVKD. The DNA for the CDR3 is TGTGCCACCAGTGACGCTCGTCCCGTAGAGACCCAGTACTTC. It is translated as CATSDARPVETQYF.

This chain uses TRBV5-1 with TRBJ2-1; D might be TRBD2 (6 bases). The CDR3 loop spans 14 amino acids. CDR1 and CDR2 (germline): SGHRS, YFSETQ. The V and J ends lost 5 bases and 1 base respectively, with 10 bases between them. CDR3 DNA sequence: TGCGCCAGCAGGGGACTCTATTCCTACAATGAGCAGTTCTTC. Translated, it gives CASRGLYSYNEQFF. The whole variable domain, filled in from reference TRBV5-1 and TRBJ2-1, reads KAGVTQTPRYLIKTRGQQVTLSCSPISGHRSVSWYQQTPGQGLQFLFEYFSETQRNKGNFPGRFSGRQFSNSRSEMNVSTLELGDSALYLCASRGLYSYNEQFFGPGTRLTVL.

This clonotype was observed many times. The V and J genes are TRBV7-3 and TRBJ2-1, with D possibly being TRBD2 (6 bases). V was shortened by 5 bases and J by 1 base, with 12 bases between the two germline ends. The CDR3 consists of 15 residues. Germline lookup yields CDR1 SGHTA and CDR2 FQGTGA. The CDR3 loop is CASSVLSGSYNEQFF. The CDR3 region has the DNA TGTGCCAGCAGCGTACTTAGCGGTTCCTACAATGAGCAGTTCTTC.

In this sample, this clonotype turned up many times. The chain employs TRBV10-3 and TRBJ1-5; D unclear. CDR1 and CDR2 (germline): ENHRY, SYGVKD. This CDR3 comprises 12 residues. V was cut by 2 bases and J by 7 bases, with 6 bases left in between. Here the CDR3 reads CAISEGVQPQHF. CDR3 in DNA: TGTGCCATCAGTGAGGGGGTCCAGCCCCAGCATTTT.

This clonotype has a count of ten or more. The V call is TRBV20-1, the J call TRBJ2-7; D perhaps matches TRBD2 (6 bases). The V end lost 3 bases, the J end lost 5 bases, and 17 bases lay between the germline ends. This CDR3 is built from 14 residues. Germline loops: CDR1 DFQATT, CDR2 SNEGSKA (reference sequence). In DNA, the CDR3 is TGCAGTGCTAGGTCGTGGAGGGGCGGCCACGAGCAGTACTTC. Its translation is CSARSWRGGHEQYF.

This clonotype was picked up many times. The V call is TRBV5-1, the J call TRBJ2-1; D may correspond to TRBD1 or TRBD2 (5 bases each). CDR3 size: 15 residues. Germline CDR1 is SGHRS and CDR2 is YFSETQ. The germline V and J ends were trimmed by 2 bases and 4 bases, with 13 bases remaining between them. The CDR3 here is CASSFGTDYYNEQFF. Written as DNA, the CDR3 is TGCGCCAGCAGCTTTGGGACCGATTATTACAATGAGCAGTTCTTC.

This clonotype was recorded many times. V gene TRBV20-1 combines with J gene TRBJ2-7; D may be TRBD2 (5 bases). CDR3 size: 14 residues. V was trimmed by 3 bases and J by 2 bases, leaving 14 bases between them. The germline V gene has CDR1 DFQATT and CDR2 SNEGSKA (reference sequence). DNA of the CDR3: TGCAGTGCTAGTTTCGGGCTAGCTACCTACGAGCAGTACTTC. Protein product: CSASFGLATYEQYF.

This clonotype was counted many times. The CDR3 here is CASSLAGVYEQYF. In DNA, the CDR3 is TGTGCCAGCAGCTTAGCGGGAGTTTACGAGCAGTACTTC. The chain carries TRBV7-8 and TRBJ2-7; TRBD2 might be the D (5 bases). The germline gives CDR1 SGHVS, CDR2 FQNEAQ. The CDR3 runs to 13 residues. The V end was cut by 0 bases, the J end by 4 bases, with 7 bases between.

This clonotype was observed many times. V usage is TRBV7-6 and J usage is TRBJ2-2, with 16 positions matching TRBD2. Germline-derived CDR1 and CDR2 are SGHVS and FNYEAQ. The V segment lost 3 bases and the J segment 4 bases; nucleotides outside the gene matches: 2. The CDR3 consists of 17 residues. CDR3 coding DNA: TGTGCCAGCAGCTTTGGGACTAGCGGGAGGGGCACCGGGGAGCTGTTTTTT. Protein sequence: CASSFGTSGRGTGELFF.

The CDR3 nucleotides are TGTGCCAGCAGTTTTTTCCTAGCGGGAGTCCATAGCACAGATACGCAGTATTTT. It translates to CASSFFLAGVHSTDTQYF. V is TRBV28 and J is TRBJ2-3; 10 bases line up with TRBD2. The V gene's germline CDR1 is MDHEN and CDR2 SYDVKM. The ends lost 3 bases at V and 0 bases at J; junction bases unmatched: 9. The CDR3 loop spans 18 amino acids. Supplemented by reference TRBV28 and TRBJ2-3, the full variable domain reads DVKVTQSSRYLVKRTGEKVFLECVQDMDHENMFWYRQDPGLGLRLIYFSYDVKMKEKGDIPEGYSVSREKKERFSLILESASTNQTSMYLCASSFFLAGVHSTDTQYFGPGTRLTVL.

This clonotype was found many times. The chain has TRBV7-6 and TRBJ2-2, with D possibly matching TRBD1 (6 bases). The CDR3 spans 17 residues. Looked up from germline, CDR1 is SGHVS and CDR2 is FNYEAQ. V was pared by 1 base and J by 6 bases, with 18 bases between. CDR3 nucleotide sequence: TGTGCCAGCAGCTTAGATCGGTACTACAGGGATGCCGGGGAGCTGTTTTTT. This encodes CASSLDRYYRDAGELFF.

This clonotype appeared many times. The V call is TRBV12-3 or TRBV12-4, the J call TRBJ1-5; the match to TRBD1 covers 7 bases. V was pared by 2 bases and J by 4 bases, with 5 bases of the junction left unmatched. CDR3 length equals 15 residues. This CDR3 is CASSLRTGQNQPQHF. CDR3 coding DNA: TGTGCCAGCAGTTTAAGGACAGGCCAAAATCAGCCCCAGCATTTT.

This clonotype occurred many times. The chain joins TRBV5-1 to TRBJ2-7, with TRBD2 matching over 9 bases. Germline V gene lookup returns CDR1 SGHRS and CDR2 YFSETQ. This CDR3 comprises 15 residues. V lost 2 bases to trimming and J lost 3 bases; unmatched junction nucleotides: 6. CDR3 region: CASSFGAGGFYEQYF. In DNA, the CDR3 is TGCGCCAGCAGCTTCGGGGCGGGAGGGTTCTACGAGCAGTACTTC.

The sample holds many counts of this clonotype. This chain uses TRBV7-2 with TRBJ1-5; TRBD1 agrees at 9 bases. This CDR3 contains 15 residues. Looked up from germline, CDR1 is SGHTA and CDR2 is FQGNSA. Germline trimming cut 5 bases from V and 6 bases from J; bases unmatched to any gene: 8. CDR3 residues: CASSEGTGRRQPQHF. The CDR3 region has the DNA TGTGCCAGCAGCGAGGGGACAGGGCGACGTCAGCCCCAGCATTTT.

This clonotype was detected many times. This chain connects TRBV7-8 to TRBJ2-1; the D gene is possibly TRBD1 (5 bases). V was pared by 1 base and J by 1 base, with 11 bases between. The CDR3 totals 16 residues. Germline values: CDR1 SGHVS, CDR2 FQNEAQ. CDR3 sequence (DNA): TGTGCCAGCAGCTTAGATCAGGGATGGTCCTACAATGAGCAGTTCTTC. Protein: CASSLDQGWSYNEQFF.

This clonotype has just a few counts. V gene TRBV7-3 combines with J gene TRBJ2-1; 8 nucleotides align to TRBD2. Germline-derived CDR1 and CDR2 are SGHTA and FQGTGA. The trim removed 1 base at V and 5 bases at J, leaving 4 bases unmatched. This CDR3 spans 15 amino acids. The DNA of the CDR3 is TGTGCCAGCAGCTTAAACCCAGCGGGAGACAATGAGCAGTTCTTC. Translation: CASSLNPAGDNEQFF.

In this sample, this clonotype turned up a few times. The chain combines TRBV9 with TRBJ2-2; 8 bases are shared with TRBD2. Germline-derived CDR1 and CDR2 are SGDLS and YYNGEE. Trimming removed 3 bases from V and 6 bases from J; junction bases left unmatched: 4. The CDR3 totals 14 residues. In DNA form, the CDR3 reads TGTGCCAGCAGCGCTATAGCGGGGTCCGGGGAGCTGTTTTTT. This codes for CASSAIAGSGELFF.

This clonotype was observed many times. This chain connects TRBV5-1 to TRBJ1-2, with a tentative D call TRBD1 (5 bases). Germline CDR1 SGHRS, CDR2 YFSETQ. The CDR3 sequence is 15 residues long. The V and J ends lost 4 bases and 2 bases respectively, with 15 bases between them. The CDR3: CASSRGGGDNYGYTF. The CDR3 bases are TGCGCCAGCAGCCGTGGTGGAGGGGACAACTATGGCTACACCTTC.

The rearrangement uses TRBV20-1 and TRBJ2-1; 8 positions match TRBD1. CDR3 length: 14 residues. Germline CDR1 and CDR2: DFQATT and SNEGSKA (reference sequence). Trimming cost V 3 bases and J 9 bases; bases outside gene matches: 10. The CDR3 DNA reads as TGCAGTGCTAGTATCCAGGGGGCGCGGATTGAGCAGTTCTTC. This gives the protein CSASIQGARIEQFF.